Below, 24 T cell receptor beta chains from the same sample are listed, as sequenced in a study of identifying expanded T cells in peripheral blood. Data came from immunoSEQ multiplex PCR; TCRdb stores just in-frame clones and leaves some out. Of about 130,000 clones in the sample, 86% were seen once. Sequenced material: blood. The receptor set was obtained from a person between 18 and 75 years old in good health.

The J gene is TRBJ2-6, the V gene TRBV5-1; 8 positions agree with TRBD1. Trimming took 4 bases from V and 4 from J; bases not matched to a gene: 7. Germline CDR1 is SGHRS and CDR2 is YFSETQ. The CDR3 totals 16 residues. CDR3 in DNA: TGCGCCAGCAGCGGAGGACAGGGATCGGGGGCCAACGTCCTGACTTTC. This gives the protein CASSGGQGSGANVLTF.

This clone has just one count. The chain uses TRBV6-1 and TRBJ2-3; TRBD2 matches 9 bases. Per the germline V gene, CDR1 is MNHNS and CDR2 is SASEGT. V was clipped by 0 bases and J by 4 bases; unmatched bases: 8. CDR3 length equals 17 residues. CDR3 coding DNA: TGTGCCAGCAGTGAAGCGATTAGCGGGGGCCCAGCAGATACGCAGTATTTT. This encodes CASSEAISGGPADTQYF.

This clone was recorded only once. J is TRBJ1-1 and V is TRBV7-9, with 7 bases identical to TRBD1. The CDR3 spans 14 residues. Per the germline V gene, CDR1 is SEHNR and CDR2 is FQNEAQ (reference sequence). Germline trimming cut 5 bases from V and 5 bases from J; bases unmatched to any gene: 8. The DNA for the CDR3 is TGTGCCAGCAGCGCTCCAACAGGGGTAACTGAAGCTTTCTTT. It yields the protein CASSAPTGVTEAFF.

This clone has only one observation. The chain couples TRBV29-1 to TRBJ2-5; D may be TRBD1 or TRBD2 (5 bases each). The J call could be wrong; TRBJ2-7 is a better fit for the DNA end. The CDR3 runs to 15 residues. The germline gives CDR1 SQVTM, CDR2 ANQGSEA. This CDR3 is CSAGTRAQSRYEQYF. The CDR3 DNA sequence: TGCAGCGCAGGGACCCGGGCCCAATCCCGCTACGAGCAGTACTTC.

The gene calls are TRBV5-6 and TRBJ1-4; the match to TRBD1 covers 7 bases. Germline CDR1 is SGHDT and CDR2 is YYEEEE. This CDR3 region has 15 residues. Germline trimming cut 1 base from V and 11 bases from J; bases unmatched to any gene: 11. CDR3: CASSLSQGISGKLFF. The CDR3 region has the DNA TGTGCCAGCAGCTTGTCACAGGGGATATCGGGGAAACTGTTTTTT.

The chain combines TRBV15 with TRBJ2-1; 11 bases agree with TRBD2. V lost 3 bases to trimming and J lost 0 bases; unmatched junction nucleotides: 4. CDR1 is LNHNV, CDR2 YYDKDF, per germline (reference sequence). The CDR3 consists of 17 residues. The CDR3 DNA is TGTGCCACCAGCAGGAACGGACTAGCGGGCTCCTACAATGAGCAGTTCTTC. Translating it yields CATSRNGLAGSYNEQFF.

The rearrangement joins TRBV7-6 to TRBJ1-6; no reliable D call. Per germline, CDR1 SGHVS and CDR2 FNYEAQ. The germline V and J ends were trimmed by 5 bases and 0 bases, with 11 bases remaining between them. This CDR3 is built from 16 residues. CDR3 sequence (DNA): TGTGCCAGCAGCCAAGACCAGAGCTCCTATAATTCACCCCTCCACTTT. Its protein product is CASSQDQSSYNSPLHF.

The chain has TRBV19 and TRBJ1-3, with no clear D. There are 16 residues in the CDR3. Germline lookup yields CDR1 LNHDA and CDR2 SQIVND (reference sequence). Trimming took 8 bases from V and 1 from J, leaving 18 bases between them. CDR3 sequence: CASQKSGRTSGNTIYF. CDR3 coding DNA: TGTGCCAGTCAAAAATCGGGCCGCACTTCTGGAAACACCATATATTTT.

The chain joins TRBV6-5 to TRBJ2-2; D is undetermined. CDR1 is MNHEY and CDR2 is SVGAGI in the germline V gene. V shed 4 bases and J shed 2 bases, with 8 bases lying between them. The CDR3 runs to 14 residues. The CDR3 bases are TGTGCCAGCAGTTTTTTCCCCAACACCGGGGAGCTGTTTTTT. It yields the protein CASSFFPNTGELFF.

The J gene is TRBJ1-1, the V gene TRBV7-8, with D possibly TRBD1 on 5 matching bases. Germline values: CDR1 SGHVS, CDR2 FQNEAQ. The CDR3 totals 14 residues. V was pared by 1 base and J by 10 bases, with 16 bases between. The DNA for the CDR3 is TGTGCCAGCAGCTTAGGGCCTGCCAGGGAGGGAGCTTTCTTT. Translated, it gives CASSLGPAREGAFF.

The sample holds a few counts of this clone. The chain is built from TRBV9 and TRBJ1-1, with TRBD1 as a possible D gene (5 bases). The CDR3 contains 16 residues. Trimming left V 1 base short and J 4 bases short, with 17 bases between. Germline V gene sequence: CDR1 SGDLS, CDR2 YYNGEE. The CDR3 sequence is CASSVTSQGVGTEAFF. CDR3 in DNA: TGTGCCAGCAGCGTAACCTCGCAAGGGGTCGGCACTGAAGCTTTCTTT.

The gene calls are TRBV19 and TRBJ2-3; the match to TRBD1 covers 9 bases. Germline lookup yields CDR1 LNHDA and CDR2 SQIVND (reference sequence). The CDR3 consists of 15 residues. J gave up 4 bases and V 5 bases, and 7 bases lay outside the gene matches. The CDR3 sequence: CASSQRTGAADTQYF. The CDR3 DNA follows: TGTGCCAGTAGTCAAAGGACAGGGGCGGCAGATACGCAGTATTTT.

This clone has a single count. CDR3 loop: CASKGEVNYNEQFF. The CDR3 DNA is TGTGCCAGCAAAGGGGAGGTCAACTACAATGAGCAGTTCTTC. The genes are TRBV6-6 and TRBJ2-1; TRBD2 is a possible D gene (6 bases). V lost 7 bases, J lost 3 bases, and 13 bases lay in between. The CDR3 runs 14 residues. The V gene's germline CDR1 is MNHNY and CDR2 SVGAGI (reference sequence).

The CDR3 nucleotides read TGTGCCAGCTCACCAGCTAGCGGGGGGGCTTTTGAGCAGTACTTC. This translates into CASSPASGGAFEQYF. This chain uses TRBV18 with TRBJ2-7; 12 nucleotides agree with TRBD2. Germline assignment: CDR1 KGHSH and CDR2 LQKENI. This CDR3 has 15 amino acids. V shed 2 bases and J 7 bases; nucleotides not matched to a gene: 6.

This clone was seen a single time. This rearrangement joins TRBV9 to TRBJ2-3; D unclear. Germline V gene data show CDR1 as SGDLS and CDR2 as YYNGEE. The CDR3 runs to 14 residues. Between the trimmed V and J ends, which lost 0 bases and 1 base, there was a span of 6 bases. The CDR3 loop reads CASSVGLGTDTQYF. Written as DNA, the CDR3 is TGTGCCAGCAGCGTAGGCCTGGGCACAGATACGCAGTATTTT.

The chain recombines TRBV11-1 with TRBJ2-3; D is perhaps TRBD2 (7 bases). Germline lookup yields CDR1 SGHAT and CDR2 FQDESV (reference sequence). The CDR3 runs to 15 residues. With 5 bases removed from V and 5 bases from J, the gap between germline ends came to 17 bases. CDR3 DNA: TGTGCCAGCAGCCCACCCGGGGGGCGAGAAGATACGCAGTATTTT. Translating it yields CASSPPGGREDTQYF.

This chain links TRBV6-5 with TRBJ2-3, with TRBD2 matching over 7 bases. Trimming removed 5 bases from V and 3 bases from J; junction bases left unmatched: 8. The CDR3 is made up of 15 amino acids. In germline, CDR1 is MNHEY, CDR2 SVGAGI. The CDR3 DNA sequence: TGTGCCAGCAGTAGTGGACTAGTCAGGACAGATACGCAGTATTTT. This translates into CASSSGLVRTDTQYF.

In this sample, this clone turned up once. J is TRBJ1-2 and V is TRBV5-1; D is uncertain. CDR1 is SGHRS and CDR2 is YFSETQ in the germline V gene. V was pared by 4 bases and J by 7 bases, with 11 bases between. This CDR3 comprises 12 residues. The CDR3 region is CASSRKGGGYTF. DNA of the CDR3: TGCGCCAGCAGCCGCAAAGGTGGTGGCTACACCTTC.

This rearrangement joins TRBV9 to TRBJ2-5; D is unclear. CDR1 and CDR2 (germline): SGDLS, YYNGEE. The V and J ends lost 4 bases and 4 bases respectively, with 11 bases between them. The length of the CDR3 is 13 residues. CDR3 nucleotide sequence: TGTGCCAGCAGCTCCGCAGCCGTAGAGACCCAGTACTTC. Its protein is CASSSAAVETQYF.

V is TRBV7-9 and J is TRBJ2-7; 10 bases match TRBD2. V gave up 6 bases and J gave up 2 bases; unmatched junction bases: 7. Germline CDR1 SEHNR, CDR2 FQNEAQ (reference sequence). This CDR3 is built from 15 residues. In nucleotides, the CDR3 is TGTGCCAGCAGTTCCGGACTAGCGGAAACCTACGAGCAGTACTTC. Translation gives CASSSGLAETYEQYF. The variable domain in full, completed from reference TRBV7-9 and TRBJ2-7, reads DTGVSQNPRHKITKRGQNVTFRCDPISEHNRLYWYRQTLGQGPEFLTYFQNEAQLEKSRLLSDRFSAERPKGSFSTLEIQRTEQGDSAMYLCASSSGLAETYEQYFGPGTRLTVT.

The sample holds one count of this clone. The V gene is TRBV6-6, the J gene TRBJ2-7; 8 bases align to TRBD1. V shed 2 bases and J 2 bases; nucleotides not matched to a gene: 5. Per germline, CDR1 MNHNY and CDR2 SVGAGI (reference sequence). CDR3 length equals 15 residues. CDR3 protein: CASSYAGGMTYEQYF. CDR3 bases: TGTGCCAGCAGTTACGCAGGGGGCATGACCTACGAGCAGTACTTC.

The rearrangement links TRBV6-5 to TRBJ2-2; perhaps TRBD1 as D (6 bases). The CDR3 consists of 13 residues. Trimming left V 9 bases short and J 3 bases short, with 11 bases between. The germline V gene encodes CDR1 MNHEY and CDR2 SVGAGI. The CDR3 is CASSDRYTGELFF. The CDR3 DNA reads TGTGCCAGTTCGGACAGATACACCGGGGAGCTGTTTTTT.

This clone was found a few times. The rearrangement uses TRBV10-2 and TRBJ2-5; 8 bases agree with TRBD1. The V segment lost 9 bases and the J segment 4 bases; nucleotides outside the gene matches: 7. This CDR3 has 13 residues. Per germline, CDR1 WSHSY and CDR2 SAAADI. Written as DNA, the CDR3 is TGCGCCAGTGAAAGACAGGGGATAGAGACCCAGTACTTC. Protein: CASERQGIETQYF.

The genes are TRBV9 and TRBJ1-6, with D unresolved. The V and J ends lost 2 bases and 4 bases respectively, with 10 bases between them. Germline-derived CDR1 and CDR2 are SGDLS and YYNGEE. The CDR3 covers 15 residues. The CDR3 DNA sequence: TGTGCCAGCAGCGTGAGCGGGAAATATAATTCACCCCTCCACTTT. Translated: CASSVSGKYNSPLHF.